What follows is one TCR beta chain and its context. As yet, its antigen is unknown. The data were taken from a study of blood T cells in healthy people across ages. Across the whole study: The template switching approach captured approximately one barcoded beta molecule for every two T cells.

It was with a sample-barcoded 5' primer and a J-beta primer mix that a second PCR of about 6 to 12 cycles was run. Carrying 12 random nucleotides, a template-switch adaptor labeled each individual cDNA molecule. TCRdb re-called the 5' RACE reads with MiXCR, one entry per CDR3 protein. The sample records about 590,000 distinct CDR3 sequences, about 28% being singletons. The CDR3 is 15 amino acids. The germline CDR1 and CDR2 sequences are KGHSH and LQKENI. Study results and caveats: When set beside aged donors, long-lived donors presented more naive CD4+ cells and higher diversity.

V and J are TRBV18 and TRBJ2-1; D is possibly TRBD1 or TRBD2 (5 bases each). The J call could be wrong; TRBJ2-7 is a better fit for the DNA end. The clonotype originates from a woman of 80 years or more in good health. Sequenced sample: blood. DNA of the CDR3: TGTGCCAGCGCCGAGGGACGGAGCTCCTACAATGAGCAGTACTTC. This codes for CASAEGRSSYNEQYF.